This T cell receptor beta chain was sequenced during a study of CD8+CD57+ T cells in acquired aplastic anemia. Across the whole study: Recorded DNA amounts for sorted CD4+ and CD8+ cells had an average of approximately 3 ug.

The table lists this clonotype with many counts. The CDR3 consists of 16 residues. V was clipped by 0 bases and J by 0 bases, with 12 bases between them. Germline CDR1 reads SNHLY; CDR2 reads FYNNEI. Genomic DNA constituted the template upon which TCR beta VDJ and CDR3 profiling was performed. In TCRdb, the reads were re-called with MiXCR into one record per CDR3 protein. The sample shows some 200,000 distinct CDR3 sequences, about a third of them seen only once. Sequencing input: sorted CD4+, CD8+, or CD8+CD57+ T cells (not recorded which) from PBMCs. The chain has TRBV2 and TRBJ2-7; possible D gene TRBD1, 5 bases. The sequence was obtained from a human donor in good health, serving as a control. CDR3 sequence: CASSEALYDSSYEQYF. The CDR3 region has the DNA TGTGCCAGCAGTGAAGCGCTTTATGACAGCTCCTACGAGCAGTACTTC.